This T cell receptor beta chain was identified in a study of shared clonotypes between healthy human individuals (TCRdb year 2020). For context, the study as a whole: The cohort included a few men and a couple of women between 18 and 49 years of age. To estimate repertoire size and how much clonotypes are shared between individuals, the study performed deep sequencing of blood TCR repertoires from a few healthy adults. Different laboratories and diverse techniques were used to prepare libraries and sequence TCR repertoires, to increase sequencing depth and limit assay-specific biases. Per donor, three plates each were used for CD4 naive and CD4 memory, two for CD8 naive, and one for CD8 memory. Each donor's leukapheresis produced roughly between roughly 0.85 and 10 billion PBMCs. Beyond this particular receptor, the publication reports: Based on pairwise subsampling, the degree of clonotype sharing among donors was expected to be affected by sequencing depth. Sampling was restricted to blood, and TCR repertoires in tissues likely differ from the TCR repertoires found in blood. Rarefaction of sorted-subset datasets indicated incomplete sequencing despite the large sequencing depth. The small number of donors limited the genetic and exposure-history diversity represented. Roughly 5% of naive CD4, 3% to 4% of naive CD8, roughly 2.5% of memory CD4, and around 0.4% of memory CD8 clonotypes were shared across several donors. Naive subsets generally had larger estimated clonotype richness than memory subsets did. Higher generation probabilities were observed for clonotypes shared by all four sorted-subset donors than for non-shared clonotypes.

Inclusive of the bounding cysteine and phenylalanine, the CDR3 is 18 residues long. The sequence is cut down to CDR3 DNA, 54 bases in frame from base 1. The junction carries 24 bases between V and J, which are trimmed by 3 bases and 2 bases respectively. The germline V gene sets CDR1 to SGHTS and CDR2 to YDEGEE. CD8 naive samples consisted of CD45RO-negative cells that were positively selected for CCR7, yielding a CD45RA+CCR7+ population without TemRA cells. Healthy HIV-negative adults with no recently reported acute infections or vaccinations were included as donors. Every donor was a Caucasian adult residing in Nashville, Tennessee, USA. Blood was obtained by leukapheresis, after which PBMCs were separated by Ficoll-Histopaque density gradient centrifugation and cryopreserved in liquid nitrogen vapor phase. Purity and quantity of every magnetically sorted T cell population were checked by analytical flow cytometry. Genomic DNA was isolated from every sorted fraction and measured by UV absorbance on a Nanodrop 2000c.

About this clone: Its antigen is still unknown. Per-base qualities were not stored, and no clone one base away is much larger.

Using the deep immunoSEQ assay, TCR CDR3 regions were amplified from genomic DNA by multiplex PCR. Genomic DNA extracted from each cell subset was distributed evenly over all wells of several immunoSEQ 96-well plates, and each plate served as one replicate. For sorted subsets, roughly 200 ng of genomic DNA, equivalent to 25,000 to 35,000 T cell genomes, went into each replicate PCR. The purified libraries were quantified using a Qubit 3.0 fluorometer, sized with a Bioanalyzer 2100, and then quantified again using the KAPA Library Quantification kit. Every immunoSEQ 96-well plate was sequenced on a dedicated single-read 150-cycle Illumina NextSeq 550 flow cell. The study's processing was this. The immunoSEQ output contained only junctional sequences without quality scores, so filtering could not match that applied to full-length reads. Sequences were annotated with PyIR, a Python wrapper for IgBLAST v1.9, using IMGT germline references to assign V/J genes and CDR3. Any read was removed if the V/J assignment was weak (E-value above 1e-6), the CDR3 was missing, or the read contained stop codons, out-of-frame junctions, or ambiguous translated residues. V3J clonotypes were defined by identical inferred V gene, J gene, and CDR3 amino acid sequence. Percentage overlap between repertoires was computed as shared unique clonotypes divided by the size of the smaller repertoire. Three approaches were used to assess repertoire richness: RTK rarefaction, the Chao1 estimator, and Recon v2.1 estimates of unobserved clonotypes. For all TCRbeta clonotypes obtained by the gDNA method from four donors, generation probabilities were computed with OLGA. TCRdb retrieved this table from immuneACCESS and kept in-frame rearrangements only. Not all clones are present; in checked studies, unresolved V genes account for under half, and no reason is known for the remainder. V and J calls and clone size are as listed in that table; D and trimming were resolved from the DNA. The sample has around 620,000 clones on record, approximately 95% of them singletons. In total, the top ten clones hold over 0.095% of the sample.

Specimen: naive CD8+ T cells sorted from blood. This sample's cell subset or site label indicates: CD45RA+CCR7+. The chain is assembled from TRBV5-8 and TRBJ2-7, with the D call perhaps TRBD1 or TRBD2, each one matching 5 bases. The receptor was isolated from a woman aged 25-40 years in good health. The DNA sequence follows: TGTGCCAGCAGCTCCCTGGGGGATTTGGGTTTGATTCCCTACGAGCAGTACTTC. Protein translation: CASSSLGDLGLIPYEQYF.